The 9 T cell receptor beta chains listed next were all sequenced from one sample in a study of blood T cell repertoires in COVID-19 (dated by TCRdb to the early 2020s). Libraries came from the immunoSEQ multiplex PCR assay. TCRdb's version of the immuneACCESS table is confined to in-frame rearrangements and falls short of the full clone set. An unresolved V gene accounts for under half of the shortfall where checked; the remainder is of unknown origin. This sample is represented by roughly 200,000 clones; about 88% of them were singletons. About 1.8% of the sample rests with the top ten. The sequenced material came from peripheral blood. These receptors all stem from a man between 65 and 85 years old with acute or convalescent COVID-19.

A single count supports this clone. The chain couples TRBV7-9 to TRBJ2-3; TRBD2 aligns across 8 bases. V gave up 8 bases and J gave up 4 bases; unmatched junction bases: 8. Germline CDR1 and CDR2: SEHNR and FQNEAQ (reference sequence). CDR3 length: 14 amino acids. Here the CDR3 DNA reads TGTGCCAGCTCAGCGGGAGAATGGGCAGATACGCAGTATTTT. This translates into CASSAGEWADTQYF.

The CDR3 protein is CASSSTASTDTQYF. CDR3 nucleotides: TGTGCCAGCAGCTCGACAGCTAGCACAGATACGCAGTATTTT. The chain links TRBV7-2 to TRBJ2-3, with a weak D call TRBD1 (5 bases). The CDR3 has 14 residues. Germline CDR1 is SGHTA and CDR2 is FQGNSA. Trimming stripped 4 bases from V and 0 bases from J, with 8 bases between.

The table lists this clone with a few counts. V usage is TRBV5-1 and J usage is TRBJ2-7; no definite D call. V lost 0 bases and J lost 6, with 10 bases in between. This CDR3 is built from 13 residues. Germline V CDR1 and CDR2: SGHRS, YFSETQ. The CDR3 coding sequence is TGCGCCAGCAGCTTGGACGGAGCTACCGAGCAGTACTTC. It yields the protein CASSLDGATEQYF.

V and J are TRBV21-1 and TRBJ2-2; the D segment call TRBD2 is taken from the table without a DNA check. TRBV21-1 is deemed a pseudogene. The length of the CDR3 is 19 residues. The DNA of the CDR3 is TGTGCCAGCAGCAAAGTACTTTGGTGTGGAGTGCAGAACACCGGGGAGCTGTTTTTT. Translated, it gives CASSKVLWCGVQNTGELFF.

V and J are TRBV10-3 and TRBJ1-1; 9 bases agree with TRBD1. This CDR3 has 16 amino acids. The V segment lost 1 base and the J segment 3 bases; nucleotides outside the gene matches: 6. The V gene's germline CDR1 is ENHRY and CDR2 SYGVKD. This CDR3 reads CAISEFDRGTDTEAFF. The CDR3 DNA is TGTGCCATCAGTGAGTTTGACAGGGGGACGGACACTGAAGCTTTCTTT.

The gene calls are TRBV5-1 and TRBJ1-1; a possible D gene is TRBD1 (6 bases). Germline lookup yields CDR1 SGHRS and CDR2 YFSETQ. Trimming removed 3 bases from V and 0 bases from J, with 9 bases in between. The CDR3 is 14 amino acids. The CDR3 here is CASSWDILNTEAFF. DNA of the CDR3: TGCGCCAGCAGCTGGGACATACTGAACACTGAAGCTTTCTTT.

CDR3 region: CATSDPSSGANVLTF. CDR3 nucleotide sequence: TGTGCCACCAGTGATCCCAGCTCTGGGGCCAACGTCCTGACTTTC. The chain combines TRBV24-1 with TRBJ2-6, with no clear D. The CDR3 extends over 15 amino acids. Germline V lookup: CDR1 KGHDR, CDR2 SFDVKD. Deletions cut 3 bases from V and 0 bases from J, with 5 bases between.

The chain is built from TRBV18 and TRBJ1-1; a weak D match, TRBD1 (6 bases). CDR3 length: 15 amino acids. Trimming shortened V by 3 bases and J by 1 base, and 12 bases separated the two germline ends. Germline V gives CDR1 KGHSH, CDR2 LQKENI. In DNA, the CDR3 is TGTGCCAGCTCACCGGGGTTGGACAGGAACACTGAAGCTTTCTTT. This sequence encodes CASSPGLDRNTEAFF.

This chain uses TRBV5-1 with TRBJ2-1; D may be TRBD2 (7 bases). The CDR3 has 17 residues. V shed 3 bases and J shed 0 bases, with 16 bases lying between them. Germline-derived CDR1 and CDR2 are SGHRS and YFSETQ. The CDR3 sequence: CASSWGGGDSSYNEQFF. For the CDR3, the DNA is TGCGCCAGCAGCTGGGGCGGGGGCGACAGCTCCTACAATGAGCAGTTCTTC.